This entry features one TCR beta chain sequence. The data originate from a study of shared clonotypes between healthy human individuals. TCRdb keeps only in-frame clones here, not all; method: immunoSEQ multiplex PCR. The sample has about 480,000 clones, almost 80% seen once. The sample consisted of PBMCs. The TCR originated in a woman aged 40 to 55 in good health. Some clones in this sample may be carry-over from other donors' samples.

The CDR3 DNA is TGTGCCAGCAGTGAAGCGCCCGGGAGGCTGGACGAGCAGTACTTC. It translates to CASSEAPGRLDEQYF. The rearrangement joins TRBV6-1 to TRBJ2-7; 7 bases fit TRBD2. Losses at the gene ends were 0 bases for V and 5 bases for J; bases not matched to a gene: 7. Per the germline V gene, CDR1 is MNHNS and CDR2 is SASEGT. The length of the CDR3 is 15 residues.